One sample yielded the 11 T cell receptor beta chains listed below, sequenced in a study of shared clonotypes between healthy human individuals. Method: immunoSEQ multiplex PCR; TCRdb's copy keeps in-frame clones and lacks some. The sample yields about 2.4 million clones, approximately 90% seen once. The sample taken for sequencing was naive CD4+ T cells sorted from blood. As for subset: CD45RA+ positively selected. Every receptor here comes from a man between 18 and 29 years old in good health.

The chain links TRBV5-1 to TRBJ2-3, with 9 bases that match TRBD1. The CDR3 is 16 amino acids. Germline V gives CDR1 SGHRS, CDR2 YFSETQ. J was trimmed by 3 bases and V by 0 bases; bases with no gene match: 5. CDR3 nucleotide sequence: TGCGCCAGCAGCTTGGTCGGACAGGGGCGGACAGATACGCAGTATTTT. It translates to CASSLVGQGRTDTQYF. Drawing the rest from reference TRBV5-1 and TRBJ2-3, the complete variable domain is KAGVTQTPRYLIKTRGQQVTLSCSPISGHRSVSWYQQTPGQGLQFLFEYFSETQRNKGNFPGRFSGRQFSNSRSEMNVSTLELGDSALYLCASSLVGQGRTDTQYFGPGTRLTVL.

CDR3 DNA sequence: TGTGCCAGCAACCCCGCGAGTTTTAACTATGGCTACACCTTC. It translates to CASNPASFNYGYTF. The V call is TRBV28, the J call TRBJ1-2; D remains ambiguous. The length of the CDR3 is 14 residues. Trimming cost V 7 bases and J 1 base, with 13 bases left between them. From germline, CDR1 is MDHEN and CDR2 SYDVKM.

This chain connects TRBV19 to TRBJ2-3; tentatively, D is TRBD2 (5 bases). With 3 bases removed from V and 2 bases from J, the gap between germline ends came to 12 bases. The germline V gene encodes CDR1 LNHDA and CDR2 SQIVND (reference sequence). The CDR3 is 15 amino acids. The CDR3, as DNA: TGTGCCAGTAGTATCGAGGGCTTAATCACAGATACGCAGTATTTT. Its protein is CASSIEGLITDTQYF.

This clone turned up a few times. This chain uses TRBV30 with TRBJ1-2, with 8 bases that match TRBD1. The length of the CDR3 is 14 residues. The ends lost 0 bases at V and 7 bases at J; junction bases unmatched: 7. CDR1 and CDR2 (germline): GTSNPN, SVGIG (reference sequence). The CDR3 nucleotides read TGTGCCTGGAGTGTTCTGGACAGGGCAGGTGGCTACACCTTC. This gives the protein CAWSVLDRAGGYTF.

The chain combines TRBV28 with TRBJ2-4, with 7 bases that match TRBD1. The germline V gene encodes CDR1 MDHEN and CDR2 SYDVKM. The CDR3 loop spans 17 amino acids. Unmatched junction bases numbered 9, after V lost 3 bases and J lost 1 base. The CDR3 DNA is TGTGCCAGCAGTTTTCCGAGGCAGGGGGACGCCAAAAACATTCAGTACTTC. Amino acids: CASSFPRQGDAKNIQYF.

The rearrangement joins TRBV27 to TRBJ1-2, with 10 bases that match TRBD1. Looked up from germline, CDR1 is MNHEY and CDR2 is SMNVEV (reference sequence). The CDR3 sequence is 14 residues long. V trimming: 5 bases; J trimming: 7 bases; junction bases outside the gene matches: 7. DNA of the CDR3: TGTGCCAGCAGTCAGGACAGGGGGGATGGTGGCTACACCTTC. Translated: CASSQDRGDGGYTF.

The chain uses TRBV20-1 and TRBJ1-2, with D tentatively TRBD1 (5 bases). This CDR3 comprises 11 residues. In germline, CDR1 is DFQATT, CDR2 SNEGSKA (reference sequence). Deletions cut 0 bases from V and 13 bases from J, with 12 bases between. The CDR3 loop is CSARDLTGATF. The CDR3 DNA reads TGCAGTGCTAGAGATCTAACTGGGGCCACCTTC.

The chain's CDR3 is CASSPRGHLNTEAFF. The CDR3 DNA reads TGCGCCAGCAGCCCACGGGGGCATTTGAACACTGAAGCTTTCTTT. The chain carries TRBV5-1 and TRBJ1-1; D is possibly TRBD1 (6 bases). Germline assignment: CDR1 SGHRS and CDR2 YFSETQ. The CDR3 has 15 residues. The V end lost 4 bases, the J end lost 0 bases, and 13 bases lay between the germline ends.

The chain has TRBV6-5 and TRBJ2-3, with a tentative D call TRBD2 (6 bases). The germline gives CDR1 MNHEY, CDR2 SVGAGI. Trimming took 5 bases from V and 3 from J, leaving 12 bases between them. The CDR3 totals 14 residues. This CDR3 reads CASSRGRITDTQYF. CDR3 nucleotide sequence: TGTGCCAGCAGTCGTGGGAGGATAACAGATACGCAGTATTTT.

This chain uses TRBV19 with TRBJ1-2, with 7 bases identical to TRBD1. The CDR3 runs 15 residues. The germline CDR1 and CDR2 sequences are LNHDA and SQIVND (reference sequence). After removal of 5 bases from V and 5 bases from J, the junction contained 11 bases not matched to a gene. Here the CDR3 reads CASSAPQQGWYGYTF. The CDR3 nucleotides read TGTGCCAGTAGTGCCCCCCAACAGGGGTGGTATGGCTACACCTTC.

This clone showed up just once. This sequence joins TRBV7-2 and TRBJ2-5; a weak D match, TRBD1 (5 bases). V was trimmed by 5 bases and J by 2 bases, leaving 12 bases between them. CDR3 length equals 14 residues. Germline values: CDR1 SGHTA, CDR2 FQGNSA. For the CDR3, the DNA is TGTGCCAGCAGCCCTAATACAGGACAAGAGACCCAGTACTTC. Its translation is CASSPNTGQETQYF.